This is a list of T cell receptor beta chains from one sample in a study of cytomegalovirus exposure and HLA in healthy donors. The repertoire was sequenced with immunoSEQ multiplex PCR; TCRdb's copy has only in-frame clones and lacks some. The data show 130,000 to 150,000 clones, roughly 80% seen once. Sequencing was carried out using PBMCs. All receptors derive from a man aged 35 to 55 in good health and CMV-seropositive. The CDR3 runs from the conserved cysteine through the conserved F or W. D genes are given only for firm matches. Expanded clones get a size class; other rows say once, few or many, or leave the size out.

length	D	J	size	V	CDR3	DNA
15	TRBD1	TRBJ1-2	-	TRBV7-9	CASSDHDREQYGYTF	TGTGCCAGCAGCGATCACGACAGGGAACAATATGGCTACACCTTC
17	TRBD1	TRBJ2-7	-	TRBV2	CASIPMGQGAPSYEQYF	TGTGCCAGCATCCCGATGGGACAGGGGGCCCCATCCTACGAGCAGTACTTC
14	-	TRBJ1-1	-	TRBV9	CASSVQGGNTEAFF	TGTGCCAGCAGCGTTCAGGGTGGGAACACTGAAGCTTTCTTT
16	TRBD2	TRBJ2-1	-	TRBV19	CASRPTSGASYNEQFF	TGTGCCAGTAGACCCACTAGCGGGGCCTCCTACAATGAGCAGTTCTTC
15	-	TRBJ2-7	-	TRBV11-2	CASSFRAQGSYEQYF	TGTGCCAGCAGCTTCCGTGCCCAGGGGTCCTACGAGCAGTACTTC
13	-	TRBJ2-7	-	TRBV15	CATSRDLSYEQYF	TGTGCCACCAGCAGAGATTTGAGCTACGAGCAGTACTTC
17	-	TRBJ2-2	-	TRBV7-5	CARSPREEAGGTGELFF	TGTGCCAGAAGCCCTCGGGAGGAGGCGGGGGGCACCGGGGAGCTGTTTTTT
13	-	TRBJ2-7	-	TRBV5-5	CASGSRLGFEQYF	TGTGCCAGCGGGTCGAGGCTAGGCTTCGAGCAGTACTTC
15	-	TRBJ1-1	-	TRBV12-5	CASGLGTPELSEAFF	TGTGCTAGTGGTTTGGGCACCCCCGAACTTTCTGAAGCTTTCTTT
13	-	TRBJ2-5	-	TRBV9	CASTTGYQETQYF	TGTGCCAGCACCACAGGGTACCAAGAGACCCAGTACTTC
14	-	TRBJ1-2	few	TRBV6-6	CASSYPTANYGYTF	TGTGCCAGCAGTTACCCGACAGCTAACTATGGCTACACCTTC
13	-	TRBJ2-3	once	TRBV5-1	CASSSGFADTQYF	TGCGCCAGCAGCTCAGGGTTCGCAGATACGCAGTATTTT
15	-	TRBJ2-3	-	TRBV10-1	CASSETSLPTDTQYF	TGCGCCAGCAGTGAAACTAGCTTACCCACAGATACGCAGTATTTT
15	-	TRBJ2-1	-	TRBV19	CASSSVRTGYNEQFF	TGTGCCAGTAGTTCCGTTAGAACCGGGTACAATGAGCAGTTCTTC
12	-	TRBJ1-2	-	TRBV7-9	CASSLSGGGYTF	TGTGCCAGCAGCTTATCAGGTGGTGGCTACACCTTC
13	TRBD1	TRBJ2-7	-	TRBV29-1	CSVETGSSYEQYF	TGCAGCGTGGAGACAGGGTCGAGCTACGAGCAGTACTTC
16	-	TRBJ2-7	-	TRBV5-4	CASSLAVAARGGEQYF	TGTGCCAGCAGCTTGGCGGTGGCGGCAAGGGGCGGCGAGCAGTACTTC
15	TRBD2	TRBJ2-3	few	TRBV10-1	CASSKVAGGGDTQYF	TGCGCCAGCAGTAAAGTAGCGGGGGGGGGAGATACGCAGTATTTT
17	TRBD2	TRBJ2-7	-	TRBV18	CASSPRSGAESSYEQYF	TGTGCCAGCTCACCGCGTAGCGGGGCCGAGAGCTCCTACGAGCAGTACTTC
14	-	TRBJ1-1	once	TRBV6-5	CASSYRGWDTEAFF	TGTGCCAGCAGTTACCGGGGGTGGGACACTGAAGCTTTCTTT
16	-	TRBJ1-6	-	TRBV4-3	CASSQDNVGVNSPLHF	TGCGCCAGCAGCCAAGATAATGTAGGGGTTAATTCACCCCTCCACTTT
14	-	TRBJ1-1	-	TRBV5-6	CASSRGDMNTEAFF	TGTGCCAGCAGTCGTGGGGACATGAACACTGAAGCTTTCTTT
14	-	TRBJ2-7	few	TRBV5-4	CASSPRGLAYEQYF	TGTGCCAGCAGCCCCCGCGGCCTAGCCTACGAGCAGTACTTC
13	-	TRBJ2-3	once	TRBV11-2	CASSLDRTETQYF	TGTGCCAGCAGCTTAGACCGAACTGAGACGCAGTATTTT
15	-	TRBJ1-2	-	TRBV4-1	CASSQPRAGVYGYTF	TGCGCCAGCAGCCAGCCCCGAGCAGGGGTCTATGGCTACACCTTC
14	-	TRBJ2-7	-	TRBV7-8	CASSLSGRGHEQYF	TGTGCCAGCAGCTTGAGCGGAAGAGGGCACGAGCAGTACTTC
14	-	TRBJ1-2	-	TRBV4-1	CASSPLGRASGYTF	TGCGCCAGCAGCCCCCTGGGCAGGGCGAGTGGCTACACCTTC
15	TRBD1	TRBJ1-2	-	TRBV5-1	CASSWGGQGSHGYTF	TGCGCCAGCAGCTGGGGGGGACAGGGGAGCCATGGCTACACCTTC
17	TRBD1	TRBJ1-5	-	TRBV27	CATPNRGENLYGQPQHF	TGTGCCACCCCGAACAGGGGAGAGAACCTTTATGGACAGCCCCAGCATTTT
14	-	TRBJ1-4	once	TRBV19	CASWPGVSYEKLFF	TGTGCCAGTTGGCCAGGGGTAAGTTATGAAAAACTGTTTTTT
16	TRBD1	TRBJ1-5	-	TRBV29-1	CSVQGGRAGWSQPQHF	TGCAGCGTCCAAGGGGGCAGGGCCGGGTGGAGTCAGCCCCAGCATTTT
15	TRBD2	TRBJ2-3	-	TRBV30	CAWSVLVLAGDTQYF	TGTGCCTGGAGTGTATTGGTCCTAGCGGGAGATACGCAGTATTTT
15	-	TRBJ2-7	-	TRBV13	CASSGHSRPSYEQYF	TGTGCCAGCAGCGGGCACAGTCGACCGTCCTACGAGCAGTACTTC
17	TRBD2	TRBJ2-7	-	TRBV9	CASSVGTSGGADYEQYF	TGTGCCAGCAGCGTAGGGACTAGCGGGGGGGCCGACTACGAGCAGTACTTC
17	TRBD2	TRBJ2-1	few	TRBV15	CATSTERLAGGRIEQFF	TGTGCCACCAGCACAGAAAGACTAGCGGGAGGCCGTATTGAGCAGTTCTTC
14	-	TRBJ2-3	few	TRBV30	CAWSKPGKADTQYF	TGTGCCTGGAGCAAACCGGGGAAGGCAGATACGCAGTATTTT
16	TRBD1	TRBJ2-5	once	TRBV9	CASSPSSGGRGETQYF	TGTGCCAGCAGCCCATCCTCAGGGGGCCGGGGAGAGACCCAGTACTTC
13	TRBD1	TRBJ2-3	-	TRBV29-1	CSVENRGLNTQYF	TGCAGCGTTGAAAACAGGGGGCTAAATACGCAGTATTTT
14	-	TRBJ1-2	-	TRBV6-5	CASSYRRGDYGYTF	TGTGCCAGCAGTTACCGCAGGGGAGACTATGGCTACACCTTC
14	TRBD1	TRBJ1-1	-	TRBV5-1	CASSLTGAGTEAFF	TGCGCCAGCAGCTTGACAGGGGCAGGGACTGAAGCTTTCTTT
12	-	TRBJ2-7	-	TRBV25-1	CARRDSSYEQYF	TGTGCCAGGCGGGACAGCTCCTACGAGCAGTACTTC
13	-	TRBJ2-1	-	TRBV7-3	CASSQSLYNEQFF	TGTGCCAGCAGCCAGTCCTTATACAATGAGCAGTTCTTC
15	-	TRBJ1-4	-	TRBV9	CASSVGSAVGEKLFF	TGTGCCAGCAGCGTGGGATCAGCGGTAGGGGAAAAACTGTTTTTT
15	TRBD1	TRBJ2-7	-	TRBV19	CASSISTGGAYEQYF	TGTGCCAGTAGTATTTCGACAGGGGGCGCGTACGAGCAGTACTTC
13	-	TRBJ1-2	-	TRBV6-1	CASTRQESYGYTF	TGTGCCAGCACTAGACAGGAATCCTATGGCTACACCTTC
12	-	TRBJ2-3	-	TRBV30	CAWSRDTDTQYF	TGTGCCTGGAGTAGAGACACAGATACGCAGTATTTT
15	-	TRBJ1-6	-	TRBV6-5	CASSYSGTGNSPLHF	TGTGCCAGCAGTTACTCGGGGACTGGGAATTCACCCCTCCACTTT
18	TRBD2	TRBJ2-7	-	TRBV5-5	CASSLAQGLAGTSYEQYF	TGTGCCAGCAGCTTGGCTCAGGGACTAGCGGGCACTTCCTACGAGCAGTACTTC
15	-	TRBJ2-1	once	TRBV4-2	CASSLRVNGGNEQFF	TGTGCCAGCAGCCTCCGTGTCAACGGGGGCAATGAGCAGTTCTTC
14	TRBD1	TRBJ2-3	-	TRBV27	CASSPHRGTDTQYF	TGTGCCAGCAGTCCGCACAGGGGAACAGATACGCAGTATTTT
15	TRBD1	TRBJ1-5	-	TRBV6-6	CASKRDSGSNQPQHF	TGTGCCAGCAAGAGGGACAGTGGGAGCAATCAGCCCCAGCATTTT
11	TRBD1	TRBJ2-3	-	TRBV29-1	CSARQGDTQYF	TGCAGCGCGAGACAGGGCGATACGCAGTATTTT
16	TRBD1	TRBJ1-3	-	TRBV6-6	CASSYSGQATRNTIYF	TGTGCCAGCAGTTACTCTGGACAGGCCACACGAAACACCATATATTTT
13	TRBD1	TRBJ1-5	-	TRBV2	CASSPGGGQPQHF	TGTGCCAGCAGTCCAGGGGGAGGTCAGCCCCAGCATTTT
15	TRBD1	TRBJ1-5	-	TRBV4-1	CASSQVDRVNQPQHF	TGCGCCAGCAGCCAAGTTGACAGGGTCAATCAGCCCCAGCATTTT
15	-	TRBJ1-1	-	TRBV4-3	CASSQDPGLSTEAFF	TGCGCCAGCAGCCAAGATCCCGGACTATCCACTGAAGCTTTCTTT
13	TRBD2	TRBJ2-7	-	TRBV27	CASKRGGNYEQYF	TGTGCCAGTAAGCGGGGGGGGAACTACGAGCAGTACTTC
15	TRBD2	TRBJ2-1	-	TRBV29-1	CSVWASGSLYNEQFF	TGCAGCGTTTGGGCTAGCGGGAGCCTGTACAATGAGCAGTTCTTC
14	-	TRBJ1-5	-	TRBV6-1	CASSVRQTHQPQHF	TGTGCCAGCAGTGTGCGACAGACCCATCAGCCCCAGCATTTT
14	TRBD1	TRBJ1-2	-	TRBV5-1	CASSQTTGGSGYTF	TGCGCCAGCAGCCAGACGACAGGGGGCTCTGGCTACACCTTC